The 31 T cell receptor beta chains listed next were all sequenced from one sample in a study of cytomegalovirus exposure and HLA in healthy donors. Clones were sequenced by immunoSEQ multiplex PCR, and TCRdb holds only the in-frame ones, with some missing. This table holds about 220,000 clones, approximately 90% found once. Sequenced material: PBMCs. The source is a woman younger than 35 in good health and CMV-seronegative.

The V and J genes are TRBV5-1 and TRBJ2-3; 10 nucleotides align to TRBD2. Trimming took 0 bases from V and 5 from J; bases not matched to a gene: 9. The CDR3 extends over 17 amino acids. Germline CDR1 reads SGHRS; CDR2 reads YFSETQ. The CDR3 DNA reads as TGCGCCAGCAGCTTGGCCTTGCTAGCGGGAGAAGGAGATACGCAGTATTTT. Translated, it gives CASSLALLAGEGDTQYF.

The chain has TRBV5-4 and TRBJ2-7, with 12 bases identical to TRBD2. Germline V CDR1 and CDR2: SGHNT, YYREEE (reference sequence). The CDR3 extends over 15 amino acids. V was clipped by 3 bases and J by 6 bases; unmatched bases: 7. The CDR3 region is CASSYSGLAGGEQYF. Written as DNA, the CDR3 is TGTGCCAGCAGCTATTCGGGACTAGCGGGCGGCGAGCAGTACTTC.

The sample holds a few counts of this clone. The V gene is TRBV6-1, the J gene TRBJ1-6, with a weak D call TRBD1 (5 bases). CDR3 length: 13 residues. CDR1 MNHNS and CDR2 SASEGT come from the germline V gene. Trimming pared 7 bases from V and 10 bases from J, leaving 14 bases between. CDR3 sequence: CASTTGGRSPLHF. The CDR3 DNA reads TGTGCCAGCACCACGGGGGGTCGGTCACCCCTCCACTTT.

The V gene is TRBV25-1, the J gene TRBJ1-5; weak D call: TRBD1 (6 bases). The CDR3 covers 18 residues. CDR1 is MGHDK and CDR2 is SYGVNS in the germline V gene. V was clipped by 2 bases and J by 2 bases, with 19 bases between them. The CDR3 is CASSEKVRGAEGNQPQHF. DNA of the CDR3: TGTGCCAGCAGTGAAAAGGTTCGGGGGGCGGAGGGCAATCAGCCCCAGCATTTT. The full variable domain, completed using reference TRBV25-1 and TRBJ1-5, is EADIYQTPRYLVIGTGKKITLECSQTMGHDKMYWYQQDPGMELHLIHYSYGVNSTEKGDLSSESTVSRIRTEHFPLTLESARPSHTSQYLCASSEKVRGAEGNQPQHFGDGTRLSIL.

The rearrangement uses TRBV5-1 and TRBJ2-3; TRBD2 might be the D (5 bases). The length of the CDR3 is 16 residues. Germline-derived CDR1 and CDR2 are SGHRS and YFSETQ. Trimming took 0 bases from V and 0 from J, leaving 11 bases between them. CDR3 DNA: TGCGCCAGCAGCTTGGGTGGAGCGGCTAGCACAGATACGCAGTATTTT. It yields the protein CASSLGGAASTDTQYF.

This sequence joins TRBV7-6 and TRBJ1-1, with a possible D match to TRBD1 (5 bases). CDR3 length: 13 residues. In germline, CDR1 is SGHVS, CDR2 FNYEAQ. The V end lost 3 bases, the J end lost 5 bases, and 10 bases lay between the germline ends. The CDR3 nucleotides are TGTGCCAGCAGCTTTCAGGGTTCGACTGAAGCTTTCTTT. Its translation: CASSFQGSTEAFF.

In its sample, this clone was seen once. V is TRBV19 and J is TRBJ2-7; the match to TRBD1 covers 8 bases. The J segment lost 0 bases and the V segment lost 1 base, leaving 5 bases of the junction unmatched. This CDR3 comprises 16 residues. CDR1 and CDR2 from the germline V gene are LNHDA and SQIVND (reference sequence). The CDR3 sequence: CASSIVGGQASYEQYF. As DNA, the CDR3 is TGTGCCAGTAGTATAGTCGGGGGACAGGCCTCCTACGAGCAGTACTTC.

The chain couples TRBV6-5 to TRBJ2-7; a possible D gene is TRBD2 (6 bases). With 5 bases removed from V and 3 bases from J, the gap between germline ends came to 14 bases. The CDR3 is 14 residues long. Germline V gives CDR1 MNHEY, CDR2 SVGAGI. CDR3 coding DNA: TGTGCCAGCAGTCGGGACGGGAGATTCTACGAGCAGTACTTC. It is translated as CASSRDGRFYEQYF.

The J gene is TRBJ1-1, the V gene TRBV12-5; 7 nucleotides line up with TRBD1. The CDR3 has 15 residues. CDR1 is LGHNT, CDR2 FRNRAP, per germline. V trimming: 0 bases; J trimming: 1 base; junction bases outside the gene matches: 2. The CDR3 nucleotides read TGTGCTAGTGGTTTGGTCAGGGGGGAGAACACTGAAGCTTTCTTT. This encodes CASGLVRGENTEAFF.

The chain couples TRBV6-1 to TRBJ2-7; the D gene is possibly TRBD2 (5 bases). There are 15 residues in the CDR3. Germline CDR1 is MNHNS and CDR2 is SASEGT. Trimming took off 1 base at V and 2 bases at J, with 12 bases between the two ends. DNA for the CDR3: TGTGCCAGCAGTGAAGTGGGGAGTCGAACCTACGAGCAGTACTTC. Its protein is CASSEVGSRTYEQYF.

The V and J genes are TRBV15 and TRBJ1-4; unclear D gene. This CDR3 is built from 16 residues. V was cut by 0 bases and J by 7 bases, with 15 bases left in between. Looked up from germline, CDR1 is LNHNV and CDR2 is YYDKDF (reference sequence). The DNA for the CDR3 is TGTGCCACCAGCAGAGATGTACCCCAGGAAAGTGAAAAACTGTTTTTT. Translated, it gives CATSRDVPQESEKLFF.

The chain carries TRBV2 and TRBJ1-2; TRBD1 matches 9 bases. The V gene's germline CDR1 is SNHLY and CDR2 FYNNEI. The CDR3 has 15 residues. With V trimmed by 4 bases and J by 4 bases, 7 bases remained unmatched. CDR3 sequence reads: CASSGWDRDRYGYTF. CDR3 nucleotides: TGTGCCAGCAGTGGTTGGGACAGGGATCGCTATGGCTACACCTTC. Combining the CDR3 with reference TRBV2 and TRBJ1-2 gives the whole variable domain EPEVTQTPSHQVTQMGQEVILRCVPISNHLYFYWYRQILGQKVEFLVSFYNNEISEKSEIFDDQFSVERPDGSNFTLKIRSTKLEDSAMYFCASSGWDRDRYGYTFGSGTRLTVV.

The chain has TRBV18 and TRBJ1-1; D may be TRBD1 (6 bases). The CDR3 length is 16 residues. Germline CDR1 is KGHSH and CDR2 is LQKENI. Trimming left V 0 bases short and J 0 bases short, with 11 bases between. The CDR3, as DNA: TGTGCCAGCTCACCACCCGGACAGCTTATGAACACTGAAGCTTTCTTT. Protein sequence: CASSPPGQLMNTEAFF.

This clone was seen just once. The chain combines TRBV19 with TRBJ2-7; a weak D match, TRBD1 (6 bases). Trimming stripped 5 bases from V and 4 bases from J, with 12 bases between. The CDR3 spans 13 residues. Germline CDR1 reads LNHDA; CDR2 reads SQIVND (reference sequence). CDR3: CASSRTARYEQYF. The CDR3 DNA reads as TGTGCCAGTAGTCGGACAGCCAGATACGAGCAGTACTTC.

The V call is TRBV7-2, the J call TRBJ2-7; 8 bases are shared with TRBD2. This CDR3 spans 16 amino acids. Trimming took 5 bases from V and 6 from J; bases not matched to a gene: 15. Looked up from germline, CDR1 is SGHTA and CDR2 is FQGNSA. CDR3 coding DNA: TGTGCCAGCAGCGACCAAACCGGGACTAGAAGGTCCGAGCAGTACTTC. This sequence encodes CASSDQTGTRRSEQYF. Looking up the rest from reference TRBV7-2 and TRBJ2-7 gives the full variable domain: GAGVSQSPSNKVTEKGKDVELRCDPISGHTALYWYRQSLGQGLEFLIYFQGNSAPDKSGLPSDRFSAERTGGSVSTLTIQRTQQEDSAVYLCASSDQTGTRRSEQYFGPGTRLTVT.

This clone was detected once. V usage is TRBV7-9 and J usage is TRBJ1-4; D not certain. Trimming stripped 1 base from V and 13 bases from J, with 10 bases between. The V gene's germline CDR1 is SEHNR and CDR2 FQNEAQ (reference sequence). The length of the CDR3 is 12 residues. CDR3 amino acids: CASSLDGGLLFF. The CDR3 DNA reads TGTGCCAGCAGCTTAGACGGAGGGTTACTGTTTTTT. The full variable domain, in which reference TRBV7-9 and TRBJ1-4 provide the parts outside the CDR3, is DTGVSQNPRHKITKRGQNVTFRCDPISEHNRLYWYRQTLGQGPEFLTYFQNEAQLEKSRLLSDRFSAERPKGSFSTLEIQRTEQGDSAMYLCASSLDGGLLFFGSGTQLSVL.

This rearrangement joins TRBV11-2 to TRBJ1-2; perhaps TRBD1 as D (6 bases). There are 14 residues in the CDR3. With 5 bases removed from V and 8 bases from J, the gap between germline ends came to 18 bases. CDR1 is SGHAT and CDR2 is FQNNGV in the germline V gene. Written as DNA, the CDR3 is TGTGCCAGCAGCACCCCCCGGGAGGGGGTAGGCTACACCTTC. Translating it yields CASSTPREGVGYTF.

The gene calls are TRBV7-9 and TRBJ2-6; unclear D gene. The CDR3 contains 17 residues. Germline values: CDR1 SEHNR, CDR2 FQNEAQ (reference sequence). The V end lost 7 bases, the J end lost 0 bases, and 16 bases lay between the germline ends. The CDR3 DNA follows: TGTGCCAGCAACTATAGACCCCGAAACTCTGGGGCCAACGTCCTGACTTTC. Encoded protein: CASNYRPRNSGANVLTF.

The gene calls are TRBV6-5 and TRBJ1-4, with D possibly being TRBD1 (6 bases). The CDR3 extends over 14 amino acids. Germline CDR1 and CDR2: MNHEY and SVGAGI. Between the trimmed V and J ends, which lost 6 bases and 8 bases, there was a span of 16 bases. CDR3 nucleotides: TGTGCCAGCAGCCCTACAGGGTTAGGCGAAAAACTGTTTTTT. This translates into CASSPTGLGEKLFF.

The chain has TRBV29-1 and TRBJ2-6; 7 nucleotides align to TRBD1. Germline CDR1 reads SQVTM; CDR2 reads ANQGSEA. Trimming removed 7 bases from V and 0 bases from J; junction bases left unmatched: 9. The CDR3 loop spans 16 amino acids. The CDR3 loop is CSAEGTATSGANVLTF. CDR3 bases: TGCAGCGCCGAGGGGACAGCTACCTCTGGGGCCAACGTCCTGACTTTC.

The chain couples TRBV6-5 to TRBJ2-1; D may be TRBD1 (6 bases). The germline CDR1 and CDR2 sequences are MNHEY and SVGAGI. CDR3 length: 13 amino acids. Trimming left V 5 bases short and J 5 bases short, with 10 bases between. The CDR3 spells CASSRGTNNEQFF. CDR3 bases: TGTGCCAGCAGTCGAGGGACAAACAATGAGCAGTTCTTC.

The rearrangement links TRBV9 to TRBJ1-1, with 9 bases fitting TRBD1. The CDR3 has 14 amino acids. The V gene's germline CDR1 is SGDLS and CDR2 YYNGEE. J gave up 5 bases and V 2 bases, and 4 bases lay outside the gene matches. CDR3 coding DNA: TGTGCCAGCAGCGTGGACAGGGGAAAGACTGAAGCTTTCTTT. This translates into CASSVDRGKTEAFF.

The V call is TRBV2, the J call TRBJ2-1, with 11 bases aligning to TRBD2. Germline assignment: CDR1 SNHLY and CDR2 FYNNEI. Trimming took 6 bases from V and 6 from J; bases not matched to a gene: 7. The CDR3 is 15 amino acids. CDR3 DNA sequence: TGTGCCAGCAGGACGGGACTAGCGGCACCCAATGAGCAGTTCTTC. Its protein is CASRTGLAAPNEQFF.

The chain uses TRBV4-1 and TRBJ1-1; TRBD1 agrees at 10 bases. CDR3 length: 14 residues. V trimming: 4 bases; J trimming: 5 bases; junction bases outside the gene matches: 4. The V gene's germline CDR1 is MGHRA and CDR2 YSYEKL. CDR3 protein: CASSLGTGVTEAFF. In DNA form, the CDR3 reads TGCGCCAGCAGCCTCGGGACAGGGGTTACTGAAGCTTTCTTT.

The rearrangement joins TRBV5-6 to TRBJ1-2; a possible D gene is TRBD1 (5 bases). V dropped 4 bases and J dropped 0 bases, with 10 bases sitting between them. This CDR3 contains 14 residues. The germline gives CDR1 SGHDT, CDR2 YYEEEE. CDR3 DNA sequence: TGTGCCAGCAGCCCGGGGGGGACTAACTATGGCTACACCTTC. Translation: CASSPGGTNYGYTF.

This chain connects TRBV28 to TRBJ1-2, with a tentative D call TRBD1 (5 bases). This CDR3 is built from 17 residues. V lost 4 bases to trimming and J lost 5 bases, with 23 bases between them. The V gene's germline CDR1 is MDHEN and CDR2 SYDVKM. DNA of the CDR3: TGTGCCAGCAGTTCCTTTGGAGGGACGCCCGCCGTGTATGGCTACACCTTC. It is translated as CASSSFGGTPAVYGYTF.

The chain employs TRBV18 and TRBJ1-1, with 7 bases matching TRBD1. The length of the CDR3 is 14 residues. V trimming: 6 bases; J trimming: 5 bases; junction bases outside the gene matches: 9. Germline V gives CDR1 KGHSH, CDR2 LQKENI. The chain's CDR3 is CASSGLGTETEAFF. The CDR3 nucleotides are TGTGCCAGCTCCGGACTCGGGACAGAGACTGAAGCTTTCTTT.

This clone has just one count. CDR3 DNA sequence: TGCGCCAGCAGCCAAGGCTTAGCGGGAGAACCGTACGAGCAGTACTTC. The encoded protein is CASSQGLAGEPYEQYF. The J gene is TRBJ2-7, the V gene TRBV4-1; TRBD2 matches 9 bases. The CDR3 is 16 residues long. Germline loops: CDR1 MGHRA, CDR2 YSYEKL. J gave up 4 bases and V 1 base, and 8 bases lay outside the gene matches.

The chain employs TRBV5-1 and TRBJ1-3; no clear D. The germline gives CDR1 SGHRS, CDR2 YFSETQ. This CDR3 has 16 amino acids. Trimming removed 3 bases at V and 4 bases at J, with 17 bases between. As DNA, the CDR3 is TGCGCCAGCAGCTATTCTTTGCAGGTCGCCGGAAACACCATATATTTT. Translating it yields CASSYSLQVAGNTIYF.

This sequence joins TRBV4-1 and TRBJ2-3, with 12 bases identical to TRBD2. The CDR3 is 17 residues long. V dropped 2 bases and J dropped 2; count of bases not matched to a gene: 5. Germline CDR1 MGHRA, CDR2 YSYEKL. This chain's CDR3 is CASSQRGLAGNTDTQYF. The CDR3, as DNA: TGCGCCAGCAGCCAAAGAGGACTAGCGGGAAACACAGATACGCAGTATTTT.

The V call is TRBV6-5, the J call TRBJ1-2, with 9 bases matching TRBD1. Germline CDR1 is MNHEY and CDR2 is SVGAGI. Unmatched junction bases numbered 17, after V lost 4 bases and J lost 11 bases. The CDR3 is 16 residues long. The CDR3 region is CASSSVEFRWTGAYTF. As DNA, the CDR3 is TGTGCCAGCAGTTCCGTGGAATTTAGATGGACAGGGGCATACACCTTC.